One sample yielded the 18 T cell receptor beta chains listed below, sequenced in a study of shared clonotypes between healthy human individuals. Naive CD8 cells, CD45RO-negative and positively selected for CCR7, excluded terminally differentiated effector memory CD45RA+ cells. Some clones are missing from TCRdb's copy, which holds only in-frame ones; the method was immunoSEQ multiplex PCR. The profile covers 630,000 or so clones, with 95% to 98% appearing a single time and 0.3% taken by the ten largest. The sequencing input was naive CD8+ T cells sorted from blood. The receptors derive from a man under 40 in good health.

The chain has TRBV10-3 and TRBJ2-7, with D possibly matching TRBD1 (5 bases). This CDR3 comprises 14 residues. The germline CDR1 and CDR2 sequences are ENHRY and SYGVKD. V gave up 11 bases and J gave up 5 bases, with 22 bases separating them. For the CDR3, the DNA is TGTGCCTCCTCCCAAGGGGCCTTTGAGAACGAGCAGTACTTC. The encoded protein is CASSQGAFENEQYF.

The chain carries TRBV15 and TRBJ1-1; 8 positions agree with TRBD1. Germline lookup yields CDR1 LNHNV and CDR2 YYDKDF (reference sequence). The junction had 4 bases not matched to a gene; V was cut back by 4 bases and J by 0 bases. This CDR3 contains 15 residues. CDR3 nucleotide sequence: TGTGCCACCAGCACCCGACAGGGGCTGAACACTGAAGCTTTCTTT. This encodes CATSTRQGLNTEAFF.

This rearrangement joins TRBV4-1 to TRBJ2-3, with 12 positions matching TRBD2. This CDR3 contains 15 residues. Germline CDR1 reads MGHRA; CDR2 reads YSYEKL. The V and J ends lost 8 bases and 6 bases, in that order; junction bases with no gene match: 9. The CDR3 loop reads CASAGLAGKKDTQYF. CDR3 DNA: TGCGCCAGCGCAGGACTAGCGGGGAAAAAGGATACGCAGTATTTT.

This sequence joins TRBV28 and TRBJ2-6; 12 bases fit TRBD1. The V segment lost 5 bases and the J segment 4 bases; nucleotides outside the gene matches: 12. The CDR3 covers 19 residues. Per the germline V gene, CDR1 is MDHEN and CDR2 is SYDVKM. This CDR3 reads CASSTPQGQGAFGANVLTF. CDR3 nucleotides: TGTGCCAGCAGTACCCCCCAGGGACAGGGGGCGTTCGGGGCCAACGTCCTGACTTTC.

V and J are TRBV7-9 and TRBJ2-7, with 7 positions matching TRBD2. There are 12 residues in the CDR3. Germline assignment: CDR1 SEHNR and CDR2 FQNEAQ (reference sequence). The CDR3 reads CASLAGADEQYF. The CDR3 DNA follows: TGTGCTAGCCTCGCGGGAGCTGACGAGCAGTACTTC.

The chain links TRBV5-4 to TRBJ1-1; D unclear. Germline-derived CDR1 and CDR2 are SGHNT and YYREEE (reference sequence). The CDR3 is 13 amino acids. The V gene lost 4 bases and the J gene lost 2 bases, with 9 bases spanning the gap. The CDR3 bases are TGTGCCAGCAGCCTTTTTCTAAACACTGAAGCTTTCTTT. Protein product: CASSLFLNTEAFF.

V and J are TRBV6-5 and TRBJ2-7; the D gene is possibly TRBD2 (6 bases). With 2 bases removed from V and 1 base from J, the gap between germline ends came to 12 bases. The CDR3 consists of 15 residues. Germline lookup yields CDR1 MNHEY and CDR2 SVGAGI. The CDR3 DNA reads TGTGCCAGCAGTTACGCTAGCGAGGGGTCCTACGAGCAGTACTTC. It yields the protein CASSYASEGSYEQYF.

This sequence joins TRBV4-3 and TRBJ2-1; maybe TRBD1 (6 bases). Per the germline V gene, CDR1 is LGHNA and CDR2 is YSLEER. The CDR3 runs to 15 residues. Trimming removed 2 bases at V and 6 bases at J, with 14 bases between. CDR3 DNA sequence: TGCGCCAGCAGCCAAAATGCAGGGGTCGGCAATGAGCAGTTCTTC. Its translation: CASSQNAGVGNEQFF.

V gene TRBV7-2 combines with J gene TRBJ2-2; 8 positions agree with TRBD1. The V gene end was trimmed by 5 bases and the J gene end by 3 bases; junction bases not matched to a gene: 11. The germline V gene has CDR1 SGHTA and CDR2 FQGNSA. This CDR3 comprises 17 residues. The CDR3 nucleotides are TGTGCCAGCAGCAGGACATTCGACAGGGGCCACACCGGGGAGCTGTTTTTT. This sequence encodes CASSRTFDRGHTGELFF.

As DNA, the CDR3 is TGTGCCAGCAGTAGTAGCGGGAGTCGAGATACGCAGTATTTT. This gives the protein CASSSSGSRDTQYF. The chain carries TRBV27 and TRBJ2-3; 9 nucleotides match TRBD2. V trimming: 5 bases; J trimming: 5 bases; junction bases outside the gene matches: 5. Looked up from germline, CDR1 is MNHEY and CDR2 is SMNVEV (reference sequence). There are 14 residues in the CDR3.

This sequence joins TRBV28 and TRBJ2-5; TRBD1 might be the D (6 bases). In germline, CDR1 is MDHEN, CDR2 SYDVKM. CDR3 length equals 12 residues. V shed 5 bases and J shed 8 bases, with 12 bases lying between them. The CDR3 region is CASSQAQGTQYF. The CDR3 nucleotides are TGTGCCAGCAGTCAAGCACAGGGAACCCAGTACTTC.

This clone was seen only once. The rearrangement uses TRBV9 and TRBJ1-2, with D unresolved. This CDR3 contains 15 residues. Per germline, CDR1 SGDLS and CDR2 YYNGEE. V lost 3 bases and J lost 4, with 16 bases in between. The CDR3 sequence: CASSAPITGSYGYTF. The DNA for the CDR3 is TGTGCCAGCAGCGCCCCTATCACCGGCAGCTATGGCTACACCTTC. The variable domain in full, completed from reference TRBV9 and TRBJ1-2, reads DSGVTQTPKHLITATGQRVTLRCSPRSGDLSVYWYQQSLDQGLQFLIQYYNGEERAKGNILERFSAQQFPDLHSELNLSSLELGDSALYFCASSAPITGSYGYTFGSGTRLTVV.

The V gene is TRBV7-2, the J gene TRBJ2-7, with TRBD2 matching 11 bases. Per the germline V gene, CDR1 is SGHTA and CDR2 is FQGNSA. V was clipped by 6 bases and J by 3 bases; unmatched bases: 7. This CDR3 comprises 15 residues. CDR3 DNA: TGTGCCAGCAGAAATACTAGCGGGAGTCACTACGAGCAGTACTTC. It translates to CASRNTSGSHYEQYF.

The chain employs TRBV14 and TRBJ2-2, with unresolved D. V was clipped by 4 bases and J by 4 bases, with 7 bases between them. Germline CDR1 SGHDN, CDR2 FVKESK. This CDR3 is 13 amino acids long. The DNA of the CDR3 is TGTGCCAGCAGCCTCACGGGCACCGGGGAGCTGTTTTTT. Amino acids: CASSLTGTGELFF.

As regards this clone: The junction departs from germline at one end; a sequencing error may be responsible. The chain links TRBV7-2 to TRBJ2-1; 8 bases are shared with TRBD2. This CDR3 is 15 amino acids long. Germline loops: CDR1 SGHTA, CDR2 FQGNSA. The CDR3 protein is CASSIAGSSYNEQFF. DNA of the CDR3: TGTGCCAGCAGCATAGCGGGAAGCTCCTACAATGAGCAGTTCTTC. The variable domain in full, completed from reference TRBV7-2 and TRBJ2-1, reads GAGVSQSPSNKVTEKGKDVELRCDPISGHTALYWYRQSLGQGLEFLIYFQGNSAPDKSGLPSDRFSAERTGGSVSTLTIQRTQQEDSAVYLCASSIAGSSYNEQFFGPGTRLTVL.

The chain couples TRBV27 to TRBJ2-2, with D hard to call. CDR1 is MNHEY and CDR2 is SMNVEV in the germline V gene (reference sequence). CDR3 length: 12 amino acids. V was shortened by 6 bases and J by 2 bases, with 4 bases between the two germline ends. For the CDR3, the DNA is TGTGCCAGCAGGGACAACACCGGGGAGCTGTTTTTT. Translating gives CASRDNTGELFF.

The CDR3 protein is CASSYSSIFGANVLTF. DNA for the CDR3: TGTGCCAGCAGTTACTCGTCGATATTCGGGGCCAACGTCCTGACTTTC. The chain is built from TRBV6-6 and TRBJ2-6, with D unclear. Germline V gives CDR1 MNHNY, CDR2 SVGAGI (reference sequence). The CDR3 extends over 16 amino acids. V shed 0 bases and J shed 4 bases, with 10 bases lying between them.

The chain links TRBV18 to TRBJ2-7, with D possibly matching TRBD1 (6 bases). The CDR3 extends over 14 amino acids. Germline CDR1 KGHSH, CDR2 LQKENI. The V and J ends lost 3 bases and 3 bases respectively, with 12 bases between them. CDR3 sequence (DNA): TGTGCCAGCTCACCTCCCGGGACACACTACGAGCAGTACTTC. Residues: CASSPPGTHYEQYF.